The 20 T cell receptor beta chains below were found in one sample sequenced in a study of monozygotic twins with inflammatory bowel disease. For each CDR3 protein, TCRdb gives one entry from its re-call of the 5' RACE reads, without DNA. The sample totals about 300,000 distinct CDR3 sequences. The sequenced sample consisted of blood. All receptors come from a human donor with ulcerative colitis or Crohn's disease, or a healthy co-twin of an affected twin (not recorded which).

This sequence joins TRBV13 and TRBJ2-7. CDR1 and CDR2 from the germline V gene are PRHDT and FYEKMQ (reference sequence). This CDR3 has 15 amino acids. The CDR3 loop reads CASSLGEVASYEQYF.

V usage is TRBV28 and J usage is TRBJ1-3; the D call of TRBD1 rests on TCRdb alone, since no DNA is present to check it. Per germline, CDR1 MDHEN and CDR2 SYDVKM. The CDR3 consists of 16 residues. The chain's CDR3 is CASGYPRGFSGNTIYF.

This chain uses TRBV6-5 with TRBJ2-4; TCRdb calls TRBD1, which cannot be checked without DNA. Germline CDR1 MNHEY, CDR2 SVGAGI. The CDR3 spans 16 residues. This chain's CDR3 is CASSPRGSWGKNIQYF.

The chain has TRBV6-5 and TRBJ1-4. Per germline, CDR1 MNHEY and CDR2 SVGAGI. This CDR3 spans 15 amino acids. CDR3 protein: CASSYSGRADEKLFF.

The CDR3 region is CASSSGGLTGELFF. J is TRBJ2-2 and V is TRBV5-1; TCRdb's D call, TRBD2, is unchecked because there is no DNA. The CDR3 length is 14 residues. Germline assignment: CDR1 SGHRS and CDR2 YFSETQ.

The chain is built from TRBV12-3 or TRBV12-4 and TRBJ1-4. The CDR3 is 15 amino acids. The CDR3 loop reads CASSLGQSINEKLFF.

V and J are TRBV2 and TRBJ2-5. The CDR3 is made up of 12 amino acids. Germline CDR1 reads SNHLY; CDR2 reads FYNNEI. The CDR3 sequence: CASSGMGETQYF.

The rearrangement uses TRBV9 and TRBJ1-1; absent DNA, TCRdb's TRBD1 call cannot be checked. Germline CDR1 and CDR2: SGDLS and YYNGEE. The CDR3 has 16 amino acids. Here the CDR3 reads CASSVRPSAGVTEAFF.

The chain uses TRBV5-1 and TRBJ2-3; TCRdb outputs TRBD2, but without DNA this stays unchecked. The CDR3 runs 16 residues. Per the germline V gene, CDR1 is SGHRS and CDR2 is YFSETQ. This CDR3 reads CASSPGLAGIGDTQYF.

The J gene is TRBJ1-1, the V gene TRBV5-1; lacking DNA, the TRBD1 call made by TCRdb goes unchecked. The germline gives CDR1 SGHRS, CDR2 YFSETQ. This CDR3 has 14 residues. CDR3: CASSTDRVGTEAFF. The full variable domain, with the rest looked up from reference TRBV5-1 and TRBJ1-1, is KAGVTQTPRYLIKTRGQQVTLSCSPISGHRSVSWYQQTPGQGLQFLFEYFSETQRNKGNFPGRFSGRQFSNSRSEMNVSTLELGDSALYLCASSTDRVGTEAFFGQGTRLTVV.

The V call is TRBV30, the J call TRBJ1-2. Germline CDR1 reads GTSNPN; CDR2 reads SVGIG (reference sequence). The CDR3 is 14 amino acids. The CDR3 spells CAWSVVAGRYGYTF.

The chain joins TRBV10-3 to TRBJ1-5. The CDR3 loop spans 14 amino acids. Germline-derived CDR1 and CDR2 are ENHRY and SYGVKD. The CDR3 protein is CAISEGLGNQPQHF.

V and J are TRBV6-1 and TRBJ2-1. The V gene's germline CDR1 is MNHNS and CDR2 SASEGT. CDR3 length: 11 amino acids. The CDR3 region is CASTERNEQFF.

This chain joins TRBV5-1 and TRBJ1-4; the D call from TCRdb, TRBD1, cannot be confirmed without DNA. The CDR3 totals 13 residues. Germline values: CDR1 SGHRS, CDR2 YFSETQ. This CDR3 is CASMGVVEEKLFF.

The V and J genes are TRBV12-3 or TRBV12-4 and TRBJ1-5; the TRBD1 assignment by TCRdb is unverifiable without DNA. This CDR3 is built from 14 residues. The CDR3 reads CASSWQGAYQPQHF.

This chain joins TRBV28 and TRBJ2-2; TCRdb's D call of TRBD2 is untestable without DNA. Germline V gene lookup returns CDR1 MDHEN and CDR2 SYDVKM. The CDR3 loop spans 15 amino acids. The CDR3 spells CASSTLGLVSGELFF.

The genes are TRBV7-2 and TRBJ2-5; absent DNA, TCRdb's TRBD1 call cannot be checked. CDR1 is SGHTA, CDR2 FQGNSA, per germline. This CDR3 comprises 14 residues. Here the CDR3 reads CASSFIDRGETQYF.

The CDR3 loop is CASSLPGVAPLHF. V gene TRBV6-6 combines with J gene TRBJ1-6; the D gene TCRdb calls, TRBD1, cannot be checked with no DNA. The CDR3 consists of 13 residues. Per germline, CDR1 MNHNY and CDR2 SVGAGI (reference sequence).

This chain connects TRBV4-3 to TRBJ1-3; TCRdb reports TRBD1, a call that lacks DNA to check it against. The CDR3 sequence is 18 residues long. Germline-derived CDR1 and CDR2 are LGHNA and YSLEER. The CDR3: CASSQLWDTTRFGNTIYF.

The V gene is TRBV15, the J gene TRBJ1-2; the TRBD1 assignment by TCRdb is unverifiable without DNA. Germline loops: CDR1 LNHNV, CDR2 YYDKDF (reference sequence). This CDR3 spans 15 amino acids. CDR3 sequence reads: CATSRAGGAGYGYTF. The full variable domain, its missing parts supplied by reference TRBV15 and TRBJ1-2, is DAMVIQNPRYQVTQFGKPVTLSCSQTLNHNVMYWYQQKSSQAPKLLFHYYDKDFNNEADTPDNFQSRRPNTSFCFLDIRSPGLGDTAMYLCATSRAGGAGYGYTFGSGTRLTVV.